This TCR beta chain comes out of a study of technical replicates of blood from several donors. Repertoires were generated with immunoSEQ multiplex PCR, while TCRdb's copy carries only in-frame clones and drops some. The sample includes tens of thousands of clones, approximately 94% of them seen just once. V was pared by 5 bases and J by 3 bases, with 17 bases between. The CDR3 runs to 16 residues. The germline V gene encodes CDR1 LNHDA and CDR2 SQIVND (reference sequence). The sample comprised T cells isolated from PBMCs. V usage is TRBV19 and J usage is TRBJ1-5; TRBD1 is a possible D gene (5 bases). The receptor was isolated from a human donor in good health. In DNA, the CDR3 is TGTGCCAGTAGTCTGTCAGGGTGGGCGAACAATCAGCCCCAGCATTTT. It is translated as CASSLSGWANNQPQHF.